A single sample gave rise to the 10 T cell receptor beta chains below, sequenced in a study of regulatory T cells in long-lasting Graves disease. Investigators prepared the TCR beta libraries by applying iRepertoire HTBI primers and Arm-PCR of CDR3 regions. TCRdb ran MiXCR on the multiplex PCR reads and lists one entry per CDR3 protein. The data show more than 300,000 distinct CDR3 sequences, around a fifth seen once. Stated time point: persistent/refractory GD, antithyroid drugs over 5 years with positive TRAb. After RNA was extracted from PBMCs, the TCR library was made from it. The material was peripheral blood mononuclear cells (PBMCs), obtained when the disease was refractory, from a patient treated with antithyroid drugs. The receptors derive from a female donor with Graves disease.

CDR3 nucleotides: TGCAGTGCTAGCCGGCGGGGCGGTCACTACGAGCAGTACTTC. Protein product: CSASRRGGHYEQYF. The gene calls are TRBV20-1 and TRBJ2-7; possible D gene TRBD2, 6 bases. Trimming stripped 3 bases from V and 3 bases from J, with 15 bases between. Germline CDR1 is DFQATT and CDR2 is SNEGSKA (reference sequence). CDR3 length equals 14 residues.

This clonotype was counted between two and nine times. The chain is built from TRBV9 and TRBJ1-5; D remains unclear. With 0 bases removed from V and 7 bases from J, the gap between germline ends came to 14 bases. This CDR3 region has 15 residues. Germline CDR1 and CDR2: SGDLS and YYNGEE. This CDR3 is CASSVEPGVYQPQHF. CDR3 bases: TGTGCCAGCAGCGTAGAGCCGGGAGTTTACCAGCCCCAGCATTTT.

About this clonotype itself: One base away lies a much larger clone, so this may be a sequencing read error. The CDR3 bases are TGCAGTACTAGAGTTGGGGTACTAAATAATCAGCCCCAGCATTTT. This codes for CSTRVGVLNNQPQHF. The chain uses TRBV20-1 and TRBJ1-5; no definite D call. This CDR3 is built from 15 residues. From germline, CDR1 is DFQATT and CDR2 SNEGSKA (reference sequence).

This clonotype has just a few counts. The rearrangement joins TRBV12-3 or TRBV12-4 to TRBJ2-4; D uncertain. There are 14 residues in the CDR3. Trimming removed 7 bases from V and 0 bases from J, with 10 bases in between. The CDR3 nucleotides are TGTGCCAGCACCTTAAGTGGAGCCAAAAACATTCAGTACTTC. Translated: CASTLSGAKNIQYF.

This clonotype was found many times. The V call is TRBV18, the J call TRBJ1-2; the D gene is possibly TRBD1 (6 bases). The CDR3 is made up of 15 amino acids. V dropped 6 bases and J dropped 7 bases, with 21 bases sitting between them. Germline lookup yields CDR1 KGHSH and CDR2 LQKENI. The CDR3 loop is CASSPSAGQTSGYTF. The DNA for the CDR3 is TGTGCCAGCTCTCCCTCCGCTGGACAGACGTCTGGCTACACCTTC.

This clonotype was found many times. The chain is built from TRBV7-2 and TRBJ1-3; D is ambiguous. There are 15 residues in the CDR3. Trimming removed 7 bases from V and 2 bases from J, with 15 bases in between. Germline V lookup: CDR1 SGHTA, CDR2 FQGNSA. CDR3 protein: CASTPSRPPGNTIYF. In nucleotides, the CDR3 is TGTGCCAGCACCCCGAGCAGGCCACCTGGAAACACCATATATTTT.

This clonotype was seen just once. The junction departs from the called germline gene at one end, perhaps through a read error. The rearrangement joins TRBV6-4 to TRBJ2-4, with 8 bases fitting TRBD2. The CDR3 runs to 18 residues. Germline lookup yields CDR1 MRHNA and CDR2 SNTAGT. The chain's CDR3 is CASSKLTGTRGIKNILYF. The CDR3 DNA follows: TGTGCCAGCAGTAAGCTCACCGGGACTAGAGGGATTAAAAACATTCTGTACTTC.

The table lists this clonotype with many counts. The J gene is TRBJ2-2, the V gene TRBV7-2; a weak D match, TRBD2 (5 bases). Trimming stripped 5 bases from V and 9 bases from J, with 13 bases between. Germline values: CDR1 SGHTA, CDR2 FQGNSA. This CDR3 comprises 13 residues. CDR3 in amino acids: CASSKDGERELFF. DNA for the CDR3: TGTGCCAGCAGCAAAGACGGGGAGAGGGAGCTGTTTTTT.

For this clonotype: A much larger clone is a single base away; this may be a read error. This rearrangement joins TRBV9 to TRBJ2-5, with a tentative D call TRBD2 (6 bases). The germline CDR1 and CDR2 sequences are SGDLS and YYNGEE. There are 12 residues in the CDR3. V dropped 10 bases and J dropped 3 bases, with 13 bases sitting between them. The DNA for the CDR3 is TGTGCCTGGGACCGGGGGAAAGAGACCCAGTACTTC. The encoded protein is CAWDRGKETQYF.

This clonotype was counted at least ten times. The chain recombines TRBV27 with TRBJ1-6; weak D call: TRBD1 (6 bases). Trimming removed 3 bases at V and 6 bases at J, with 9 bases between. CDR3 length equals 14 residues. From germline, CDR1 is MNHEY and CDR2 SMNVEV (reference sequence). The DNA for the CDR3 is TGTGCCAGCAGTTTCGGCAGGGGTAATTCACCCCTCCACTTT. It encodes CASSFGRGNSPLHF.